Here is one TCR beta chain with its context. Thawed, overnight-rested PBMC were stained with GMM-loaded CD1B tetramer, viability dye and anti-CD3, then sorted. CD1B tetramers were loaded with Rhodococcus equi-derived C32 glucose monomycolate. The data belong to a study of T cells in tuberculosis. Germline V gives CDR1 SGHTA, CDR2 FQGNSA. The CDR3 sequence is 14 residues long. Trimming stripped 0 bases from V and 6 bases from J, with 9 bases between. The data were produced by immunoSEQ multiplex PCR, yet TCRdb's version contains in-frame clones alone and is incomplete. The table records about 58,000 clones, roughly 88% of them present only once.

Sequencing used CD1b-GMM tetramer-negative cells sorted from PBMCs. This receptor was obtained from an adult woman with latent tuberculosis. The rearrangement joins TRBV7-2 to TRBJ2-1; no clear D. CDR3 sequence: CASSLANRGNEQFF. Written as DNA, the CDR3 is TGTGCCAGCAGCTTAGCGAATAGAGGCAATGAGCAGTTCTTC.